Here is one TCR beta chain with its context. This sample was included in a study of control samples from healthy donors and cancer patients. The CDR3 spans 20 residues. CDR1 is WNHNN, CDR2 SYGVQD, per germline (reference sequence). Unmatched junction bases numbered 9, after V lost 0 bases and J lost 0 bases. Profiled with immunoSEQ multiplex PCR; TCRdb holds only in-frame clones, not every one. The table has 80,000 to 100,000 clones, around three quarters seen once. Sequenced sample: blood. The sequence was collected from a woman aged 25 to 39 in good health. This chain links TRBV10-1 with TRBJ2-2; 11 positions match TRBD1. CDR3 in amino acids: CASSESTPGTGGTNTGELFF. The CDR3 DNA is TGCGCCAGCAGTGAGTCGACTCCCGGGACAGGGGGGACGAACACCGGGGAGCTGTTTTTT.